The rows below give T cell receptor beta chains drawn from one sample of a study of shared clonotypes between healthy human individuals. Libraries were prepared by immunoSEQ multiplex PCR; TCRdb keeps only in-frame clonotypes and omits some of them. The top ten clones hold about 0.45% of a sample with about 1.5 million clones, nearly 99% of them seen once. The sequencing sample was made of naive CD4+ T cells sorted from blood. The receptors were gathered from a man aged 25 to 40 in good health. Each CDR3 is given with its conserved first and last residue. A D gene is named only where the DNA matches it firmly.

TRBJ2-1 TRBV5-1 TRBD1 TGCGCCAGCAGCTTACAGGGGGCACTTATCAATGAGCAGTTCTTC CASSLQGALINEQFF
TRBJ1-1 TRBV28 TRBD1 TGTGCCAGCAGTTTGGGCTCAGGGGGTGGGGCTGAAGCTTTCTTT CASSLGSGGGAEAFF
TRBJ2-3 TRBV9 NA TGTGCCAGCAGCGTGCTCGCCGCCCGCACAGATACGCAGTATTTT CASSVLAARTDTQYF
TRBJ2-7 TRBV12-2 NA TGTGCAAGTCGCCCGTCGGGGAAAATCCACCAATGCAACTACGAGCAGTACTTC CASRPSGKIHQCNYEQYF
TRBJ1-2 TRBV20-1 NA TGCAGTGCAAAGCCCTATGGCTACACCTTC CSAKPYGYTF
TRBJ2-5 TRBV30 NA TGTGCCTGGAGTGGGGGACGGAGACAAGAGACCCAGTACTTC CAWSGGRRQETQYF
TRBJ2-7 TRBV2 NA TGTGCCAGCAAGCAGGGGACGTACGAGCAGTACTTC CASKQGTYEQYF
TRBJ1-2 TRBV7-3 NA TGTGCCAGCAGCTTAGACAGCACTCTTTCTGATGGCTACACCTTC CASSLDSTLSDGYTF
TRBJ2-3 TRBV4-3 NA TGCGCCAGCAGCCTTGGAAGCCCCGAGGATACGCAGTATTTT CASSLGSPEDTQYF
TRBJ2-6 TRBV18 NA TGTGCCAGCTCACTAGTGGTCCAGGCCGATACTGGGGCCAACGTCCTGACTTTC CASSLVVQADTGANVLTF
TRBJ1-1 TRBV2 NA TGTGCCAGCAGTGAAGGACAGGCGAGGACTGAAGCTTTCTTT CASSEGQARTEAFF
TRBJ1-5 TRBV7-9 NA TGTGCCAGCAGCCCCGGGACGGGAGATCAGCCCCAGCATTTT CASSPGTGDQPQHF
TRBJ2-5 TRBV5-1 NA TGCGCCAGCAGCTTGTACTCAGGGTGGGAGACCCAGTACTTC CASSLYSGWETQYF
TRBJ1-2 TRBV6-5 NA TGTGCCAGCAGGCTACCAGGCGCATCTAACTATGGCTACACCTTC CASRLPGASNYGYTF
TRBJ2-5 TRBV5-1 NA TGCGCCAGCAGCTGGGTTTTCCAAGAGACCCAGTACTTC CASSWVFQETQYF
TRBJ1-2 TRBV9 TRBD1 TGTGCCAGCAGGAGGACGGGACAGAACTATGGCTACACCTTC CASRRTGQNYGYTF
TRBJ2-7 TRBV5-5 TRBD1 TGTGCCAGCAGCTCCCGAGGACAGGGCTACGAGCAGTACTTC CASSSRGQGYEQYF
TRBJ2-1 TRBV11-2 NA TGTGCCAGCAGCTTAGAGTGGAACAATGAGCAGTTCTTC CASSLEWNNEQFF
TRBJ2-7 TRBV29-1 TRBD2 TGCAGCGTTGTTAGCGGGAGGGTTGGTGAGCAGTACTTC CSVVSGRVGEQYF
TRBJ2-2 TRBV11-2 TRBD1 TGTGCCAGCAGCTCAATCCTCGGACAGGGAACGGCCGGGGAGCTGTTTTTT CASSSILGQGTAGELFF
TRBJ2-7 TRBV5-1 NA TGCGCCAGCAGCTTGGCGGGAGATCCCGAGGACGAGCAGTACTTC CASSLAGDPEDEQYF
TRBJ1-1 TRBV7-2 TRBD1 TGTGCCAGCAGCTTACATCCCACCGGGACAGGGGGGAAAGCTTTCTTT CASSLHPTGTGGKAFF
TRBJ1-2 TRBV19 TRBD1 TGTGCCAGTAGCTCCCCGGGACAGACATATGGCTACACCTTC CASSSPGQTYGYTF
TRBJ2-7 TRBV28 NA TGTGCCAGCAGTCTAGGGCCCGGGACGGCCTCCTACGAGCAGTACTTC CASSLGPGTASYEQYF
TRBJ1-1 TRBV29-1 NA TGCAGCGTTGCCACTAGCACTGAAGCTTTCTTT CSVATSTEAFF
TRBJ2-1 TRBV5-4 TRBD2 TGTGCCAGCAGCCCGCGACTAGCGGGAGGGCCACTTGAGCAGTTCTTC CASSPRLAGGPLEQFF
TRBJ1-1 TRBV9 TRBD1 TGTGCCAGCAGCGGAGACAGGGTTGGGGACACTGAAGCTTTCTTT CASSGDRVGDTEAFF
TRBJ1-1 TRBV5-1 NA TGCGCCAGCAGCTGGGGATACGACAGGCGAGCTTTCTTT CASSWGYDRRAFF
TRBJ2-6 TRBV18 NA TGTGCCAGCTCACCACTTCCTAGGGCCCTCTCTGGGGCCAACGTCCTGACTTTC CASSPLPRALSGANVLTF
TRBJ2-1 TRBV21-1 NA TGTGCCAGCAGCAAATGGGAGGGGGGCAGGACTAGCGGGAGAACCTACAATGAGCAGTTCTTC CASSKWEGGRTSGRTYNEQFF
TRBJ2-7 TRBV11-2 NA TGTGCCAGCAGCTTTTCCCCCCGAGTCTACGAGCAGTACTTC CASSFSPRVYEQYF
TRBJ2-1 TRBV18 NA TGTGCCAGCTCACCTGGTAAGTGGGAGGTCTACAATGAGCAGTTCTTC CASSPGKWEVYNEQFF
TRBJ2-5 TRBV18 TRBD1 TGTGCCAGCTCACCACCGGGCAGGGGGCAGGGGCAAGAGACCCAGTACTTC CASSPPGRGQGQETQYF
TRBJ2-7 TRBV19 TRBD1 TGTGCCAGTAGTATAGTCCCCACAGGGGGCCACGAGCAGTACTTC CASSIVPTGGHEQYF
TRBJ2-1 TRBV18 NA TGTGCCAGCTCACCAGGGCAGTCTGTCTACAATGAGCAGTTCTTC CASSPGQSVYNEQFF
TRBJ2-7 TRBV7-3 NA TGTGCCAGCAGCTTAGCGGGAATTAACTACGAGCAGTACTTC CASSLAGINYEQYF
TRBJ1-1 TRBV7-2 TRBD1 TGTGCCAGCAGCTTACTGGGACAGGGGCACACTGAAGCTTTCTTT CASSLLGQGHTEAFF